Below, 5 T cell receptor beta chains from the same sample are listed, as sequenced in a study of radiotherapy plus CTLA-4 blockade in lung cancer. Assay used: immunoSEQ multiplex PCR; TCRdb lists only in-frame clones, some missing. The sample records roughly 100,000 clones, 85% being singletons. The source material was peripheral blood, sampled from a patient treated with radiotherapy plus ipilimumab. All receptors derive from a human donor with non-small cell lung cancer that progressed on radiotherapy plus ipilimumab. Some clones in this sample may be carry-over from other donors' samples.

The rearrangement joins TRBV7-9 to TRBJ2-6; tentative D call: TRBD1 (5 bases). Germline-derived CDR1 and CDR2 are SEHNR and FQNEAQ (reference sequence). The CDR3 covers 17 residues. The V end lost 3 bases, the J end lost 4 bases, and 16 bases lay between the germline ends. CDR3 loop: CASSLGRLGAGANVLTF. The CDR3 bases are TGTGCCAGCAGCTTGGGCAGGTTAGGGGCGGGGGCCAACGTCCTGACTTTC.

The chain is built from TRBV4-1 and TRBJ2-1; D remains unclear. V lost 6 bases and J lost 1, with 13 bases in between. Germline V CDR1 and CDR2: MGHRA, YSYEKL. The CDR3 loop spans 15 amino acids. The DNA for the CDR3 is TGCGCCAGCAGATTATCACTGAATTCCTACAATGAGCAGTTCTTC. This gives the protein CASRLSLNSYNEQFF.

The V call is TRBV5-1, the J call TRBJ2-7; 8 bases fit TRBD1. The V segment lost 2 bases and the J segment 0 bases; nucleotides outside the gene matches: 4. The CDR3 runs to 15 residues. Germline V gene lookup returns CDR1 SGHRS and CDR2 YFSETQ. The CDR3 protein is CASSFGTGVSYEQYF. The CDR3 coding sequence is TGCGCCAGCAGCTTCGGGACAGGAGTCTCCTACGAGCAGTACTTC.

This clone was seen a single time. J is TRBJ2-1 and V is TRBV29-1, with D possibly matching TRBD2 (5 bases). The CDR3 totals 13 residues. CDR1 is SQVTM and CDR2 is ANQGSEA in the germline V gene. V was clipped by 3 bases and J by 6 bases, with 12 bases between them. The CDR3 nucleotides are TGCAGCGTTGACTGGGCCGGGATCAATGAGCAGTTCTTC. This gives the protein CSVDWAGINEQFF.

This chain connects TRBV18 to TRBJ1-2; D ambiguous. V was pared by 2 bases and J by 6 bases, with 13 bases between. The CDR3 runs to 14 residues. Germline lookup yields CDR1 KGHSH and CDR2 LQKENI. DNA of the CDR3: TGTGCCAGCTCACCAATAAGGGAGAGTGATGGCTACACCTTC. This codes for CASSPIRESDGYTF.